This T cell receptor (beta chain) derives from a study of technical replicates of blood from a handful of donors (dated by TCRdb to 2015 to 2018). Comment on this clone: Its recognized antigen is unknown. No qualities accompany the bases; no much larger clone lies one base away.

Including the terminal cysteine and phenylalanine, the CDR3 comprises 11 residues. The kept DNA is CDR3 alone, 33 bases in frame from the first base. V gives up 7 bases and J gives up 3 bases, and the segment between their germline ends measures 7 bases. CDR1 and CDR2 are read off the germline V gene (reference sequence) as DFQATT and SNEGSKA. To prepare the library, the immunoSEQ multiplex PCR assay was applied. TCRdb limited this immuneACCESS table to in-frame rearrangements with V and J called. A share of clones is missing; checked studies link under half to unresolved V genes, and the rest is unexplained. The sample profile shows some 94,000 clones; approximately 95% of them were found once. The ten largest make up about 0.34% of the sample.

This clonotype originated in a human donor in good health. Sequences were obtained from T cells isolated from PBMCs. The chain was built from TRBV20-1 and TRBJ2-1; too little of a D gene remains to name it. Read as DNA, the sequence is TGCAGTGTACGGTTCTACAATGAGCAGTTCTTC. Its protein is CSVRFYNEQFF.